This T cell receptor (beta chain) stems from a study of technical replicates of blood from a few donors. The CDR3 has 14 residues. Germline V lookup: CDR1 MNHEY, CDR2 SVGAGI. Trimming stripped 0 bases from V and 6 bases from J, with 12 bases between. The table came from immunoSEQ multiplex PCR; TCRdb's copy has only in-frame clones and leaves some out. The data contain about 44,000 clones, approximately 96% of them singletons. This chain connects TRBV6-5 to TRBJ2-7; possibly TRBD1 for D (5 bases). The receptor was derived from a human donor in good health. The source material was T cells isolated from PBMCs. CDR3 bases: TGTGCCAGCAGTTACTCGAGTCAGGGAATCGAGCAGTACTTC. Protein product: CASSYSSQGIEQYF.